This is a list of T cell receptor beta chains from one sample in a study of blood T cell repertoires in COVID-19. Some clones are missing from TCRdb's copy, which holds only in-frame ones; the method was immunoSEQ multiplex PCR. The repertoire has approximately 240,000 clones, about 88% of them found once; the top ten carry approximately 2.2%. The sequenced sample was peripheral blood. Every receptor here comes from a woman in her thirties or forties who had recovered from COVID-19. CDR3s include the opening cysteine and the closing phenylalanine or tryptophan. Fields, in order: clone size, J gene, D gene, V gene, CDR3 DNA, CDR3 protein. The D gene is left open where the match is weak. A clone size is listed for some rows: how often the clone was seen (once, few, many), or a class if it is expanded.

abundance: -; j_gene: TRBJ2-5; d_gene: TRBD2; v_gene: TRBV7-2; CDR3nt: TGTGCCAGCAGCTTAGGGGTGACTAGCCTAGGAGGCGAGACCCAGTACTTC; CDR3aa: CASSLGVTSLGGETQYF
abundance: -; j_gene: TRBJ2-2; d_gene: -; v_gene: TRBV11-3; CDR3nt: TGTGCCAGCAGCTTTGGCAACACCGGGGAGCTGTTTTTT; CDR3aa: CASSFGNTGELFF
abundance: once; j_gene: TRBJ2-5; d_gene: -; v_gene: TRBV5-4; CDR3nt: TGTGCCAGCAGCTCACAGGTGGAAGAGACCCAGTACTTC; CDR3aa: CASSSQVEETQYF
abundance: -; j_gene: TRBJ2-1; d_gene: -; v_gene: TRBV24-1; CDR3nt: TGTGCCACCAGTGATTTGCCGAGCGTACAGTTCTTC; CDR3aa: CATSDLPSVQFF
abundance: -; j_gene: TRBJ1-2; d_gene: -; v_gene: TRBV7-8; CDR3nt: TGTGCCAGCAGCCCTACGAAGAGGAATGGGAACTATGGCTACACCTTC; CDR3aa: CASSPTKRNGNYGYTF
abundance: once; j_gene: TRBJ2-7; d_gene: TRBD1; v_gene: TRBV7-3; CDR3nt: TGTGCCAGCAGCGCTGGGACAGGGGGCATATACGAGCAGTACTTC; CDR3aa: CASSAGTGGIYEQYF
abundance: -; j_gene: TRBJ1-1; d_gene: -; v_gene: TRBV3-1/TRBV3-2; CDR3nt: TGTGCCAGCAGCCAATCGGTAACTGAAGCTTTCTTT; CDR3aa: CASSQSVTEAFF
abundance: -; j_gene: TRBJ2-3; d_gene: TRBD2; v_gene: TRBV5-1; CDR3nt: TGCGCCAGCAGCTTGGCCCTTAGCGGGGCCACAGATACGCAGTATTTT; CDR3aa: CASSLALSGATDTQYF
abundance: -; j_gene: TRBJ1-5; d_gene: -; v_gene: TRBV2; CDR3nt: TGTGCCAGCGACGAGGGATCCCAGCCCCAGCATTTT; CDR3aa: CASDEGSQPQHF
abundance: -; j_gene: TRBJ2-7; d_gene: -; v_gene: TRBV10-3; CDR3nt: TGTGCCATCAGTCCCCACAGTGGTTCCTACGAGCAGTACTTC; CDR3aa: CAISPHSGSYEQYF
abundance: -; j_gene: TRBJ2-5; d_gene: -; v_gene: TRBV5-6; CDR3nt: TGTGCCAGCAGCTTGTATATGTCAGGAATGTACCAAGAGACCCAGTACTTC; CDR3aa: CASSLYMSGMYQETQYF
abundance: once; j_gene: TRBJ1-5; d_gene: -; v_gene: TRBV15; CDR3nt: TGTGCCACCAGCAGAGATTCCCCGGTAGCCTACAATCAGCCCCAGCATTTT; CDR3aa: CATSRDSPVAYNQPQHF
abundance: once; j_gene: TRBJ1-1; d_gene: -; v_gene: TRBV6-1; CDR3nt: TGTGCCAGCAGTGAAGCAGAATACGGGAACACTGAAGCTTTCTTT; CDR3aa: CASSEAEYGNTEAFF
abundance: -; j_gene: TRBJ2-1; d_gene: -; v_gene: TRBV19; CDR3nt: TGTGCCAGGTCCGGGGATCATGAGCAGTTCTTC; CDR3aa: CARSGDHEQFF
abundance: -; j_gene: TRBJ2-1; d_gene: TRBD2; v_gene: TRBV5-1; CDR3nt: TGCGCCAGCAGCCGCCAGGCGGGGGAATCCTACAATGAGCAGTTCTTC; CDR3aa: CASSRQAGESYNEQFF
abundance: -; j_gene: TRBJ2-6; d_gene: -; v_gene: TRBV5-1; CDR3nt: TGCGCCAGCAGCTTGGGACACCGCTCTGGGGCCAACGTCCTGACTTTC; CDR3aa: CASSLGHRSGANVLTF
abundance: -; j_gene: TRBJ1-2; d_gene: TRBD1; v_gene: TRBV12-3/TRBV12-4; CDR3nt: TGTGCCAGCAGTCCCAGGGGGCTAAGGTACACCTTC; CDR3aa: CASSPRGLRYTF
abundance: once; j_gene: TRBJ1-2; d_gene: -; v_gene: TRBV7-9; CDR3nt: TGTGCCAGCAGCTTGGGAGTAGATGCGCAGGCCGATAACTATGGCTACACCTTC; CDR3aa: CASSLGVDAQADNYGYTF
abundance: -; j_gene: TRBJ2-1; d_gene: -; v_gene: TRBV3-1/TRBV3-2; CDR3nt: TGTGCCAGCAGCCAAGATCCGCAGGGGTTTTATCGCAATGAGCAGTTCTTC; CDR3aa: CASSQDPQGFYRNEQFF
abundance: once; j_gene: TRBJ2-1; d_gene: TRBD1; v_gene: TRBV30; CDR3nt: TGTGCCTGGGACAGGGCCGGGACAGAAAACAATGAGCAGTTCTTC; CDR3aa: CAWDRAGTENNEQFF
abundance: -; j_gene: TRBJ2-3; d_gene: -; v_gene: TRBV4-2; CDR3nt: TGTGCCAGCAGCCAAGATAGATCAGATACGCAGTATTTT; CDR3aa: CASSQDRSDTQYF
abundance: -; j_gene: TRBJ1-1; d_gene: TRBD1; v_gene: TRBV7-8; CDR3nt: TGTGCCAGCAGCTTGACAGGGGGGAACACTGAAGCTTTCTTT; CDR3aa: CASSLTGGNTEAFF
abundance: -; j_gene: TRBJ2-5; d_gene: -; v_gene: TRBV18; CDR3nt: TGTGCCAGCTCCCGAGACAGCCCCCAAGAGACCCAGTACTTC; CDR3aa: CASSRDSPQETQYF
abundance: -; j_gene: TRBJ1-1; d_gene: -; v_gene: TRBV11-3; CDR3nt: TGTGCCAGCAGCTTAGAGAGCATGAACACTGAAGCTTTCTTT; CDR3aa: CASSLESMNTEAFF
abundance: -; j_gene: TRBJ1-2; d_gene: TRBD1; v_gene: TRBV5-5; CDR3nt: TGTGCCAGCAGCTCGGACAGGGGTGGTGACTATGGCTACACCTTC; CDR3aa: CASSSDRGGDYGYTF